Listed below are T cell receptor beta chains from one sample, sequenced in a study of blood T cell repertoires in COVID-19. The protocol was immunoSEQ multiplex PCR, while the TCRdb copy is restricted to in-frame clones and leaves out a portion. Of tens of thousands of clones listed, approximately 85% are singletons. Specimen: peripheral blood. Every receptor here comes from a woman of 80 years or more with COVID-19, enrolled during active disease. Each CDR3 is given without its conserved first and last residue. The order of the fields is V gene, J gene, CDR3 length, CDR3 protein.

TRBV28,TRBJ1-5,13,ASRLQGAGNQPQH
TRBV9,TRBJ2-1,13,ASSPSSGRGNEQF
TRBV5-1,TRBJ1-2,10,ASSLASHGYT
TRBV2,TRBJ2-5,11,ASSEREGETQY
TRBV7-8,TRBJ2-3,14,ASRPGLGGGWDTQY
TRBV2,TRBJ2-2,12,ASRTGGDTGELF
TRBV12-3/TRBV12-4,TRBJ1-4,10,ASSSQGEKLF
TRBV5-5,TRBJ1-1,14,ASPGQGAVLNTEAF
TRBV5-1,TRBJ2-5,13,ASSLASQGGETQY
TRBV30,TRBJ2-1,15,AWTPLVGTSGYNEQF
TRBV5-1,TRBJ2-5,13,ASSSMTGGEETQY
TRBV15,TRBJ1-3,14,ATSRDRQGARNTIY
TRBV28,TRBJ2-1,13,ASSYGTGRYNEQF
TRBV7-9,TRBJ1-1,12,ASSSYSRNTEAF
TRBV10-2,TRBJ2-3,16,ASSVRGGRPASTDTQY
TRBV11-2,TRBJ1-1,13,ASSPTGGENTEAF
TRBV5-1,TRBJ2-6,14,ASSLERGSGANVLT
TRBV27,TRBJ1-2,11,ASRLTENYGYT
TRBV19,TRBJ1-5,13,ASSVGGRGNQPQH
TRBV18,TRBJ2-4,13,ASSLQGSAKNIQY
TRBV18,TRBJ2-3,13,ASSPYTGGTDTQY
TRBV27,TRBJ2-7,14,ASSFRLAAPPYEQY
TRBV9,TRBJ1-1,13,ASSESGRMNTEAF
TRBV7-7,TRBJ2-2,14,ASSGSGGVSTGELF
TRBV5-1,TRBJ2-1,16,ASSLGRLAGVSYNEQF
TRBV3-1/TRBV3-2,TRBJ2-7,18,ASSQVGPGTSGTLPYEQY
TRBV28,TRBJ1-2,12,AGVSQGGAMGYT
TRBV7-7,TRBJ2-5,14,ASSPRGGGGQETQY
TRBV18,TRBJ1-5,11,ASSTGFAQPQH
TRBV7-3,TRBJ2-1,16,ASSANWAAQSSYNEQF
TRBV30,TRBJ1-1,11,AWSVHVVTEAF
TRBV18,TRBJ1-5,15,ASSQGLDRERNQPQH
TRBV7-2,TRBJ1-2,15,ASSLGGQGEPRYGYT
TRBV20-1,TRBJ2-1,9,SAEDRGRRV
TRBV18,TRBJ2-3,11,ASSPPMPDTQY
TRBV27,TRBJ1-2,10,ASGFSRRGYT
TRBV2,TRBJ2-3,13,ASRSNRGGTDTQY
TRBV2,TRBJ1-2,11,ASSRQDSYGYT
TRBV2,TRBJ2-1,14,ASSEGRSGRANEQF
TRBV19,TRBJ2-5,12,ASSENRGEETQY
TRBV7-2,TRBJ2-5,13,ASTQQRGPGETQY
TRBV2,TRBJ2-7,13,ASSAGLAADYEQY
TRBV11-2,TRBJ1-1,13,ASSDWTNGDTEAF
TRBV4-1,TRBJ1-6,13,ASRPQGGGSSPLH
TRBV5-1,TRBJ2-1,14,ASSLVVAGDYHEQF
TRBV29-1,TRBJ2-3,11,SAEGGYDDTQY
TRBV20-1,TRBJ2-7,12,SASEGQGFYEQY
TRBV7-9,TRBJ1-6,11,ASSFPGDSPLH
TRBV6-2/TRBV6-3,TRBJ2-3,15,ASSYSTGTPDTDTQY
TRBV28,TRBJ2-7,13,ASSFPPAGAYEQY
TRBV30,TRBJ2-7,12,AWSVLVSSYEQY
TRBV7-2,TRBJ2-3,12,ASSLSRGTDTQY
TRBV12-3/TRBV12-4,TRBJ1-1,11,ASRRQGTTEAF
TRBV10-3,TRBJ1-2,15,AISPTLGDSMSYGYT
TRBV3-1/TRBV3-2,TRBJ2-7,12,ASSLAGGSYEQY